Here is one TCR beta chain with its context. Its antigen target is currently unknown. Within one base of it there is no much larger clone, and no base qualities were kept. The collaborating institutions used their own protocols to collect whole blood in K2EDTA tubes. Collaborator samples were shipped for TCRbeta analysis as frozen whole blood, isolated PBMCs, or DNA extracted from either sample type. TCRbeta CDR3 regions were amplified from genomic DNA using the immunoSEQ Assay, a bias-controlled multiplex PCR. The original pipeline was this. Within the assay, amplification of reference gene primers was used to estimate how many nucleated cells each sample contained. Sequence reads were collapsed and filtered to measure the absolute abundance of every unique TCRbeta CDR3 rearrangement. For each sample, productive Simpson clonality was calculated as the square root of Simpson's diversity index over productive rearrangements. TCRdb stores this immuneACCESS table with in-frame sequences only. Part of the clones is absent; in the studies checked, under half of the shortfall reflects unresolved V genes, and no reason is known for the rest. The DNA gave D and trimming, while V, J and clone size come from that table. This sample is represented by hundreds of thousands of clones; 86% of them were singletons. In total, the top ten clones hold about 1.5% of the sample.

The CDR3 goes from the cysteine to the phenylalanine over 15 residues. The retained sequence is limited to the CDR3, 45 bases, with the frame set at the first base. Via the germline V gene, CDR1 is SGHTA and CDR2 FQGNSA. At the junction V is shortened by 0 bases and J by 8 bases; bases outside the gene matches: 9. This entry comes from a study of blood T cell repertoires in COVID-19 (dated by TCRdb to about 2020). As for the study more broadly: Samples covering the acute and convalescent phases of COVID-19 were provided by collaborators in the United States, Italy and Spain. The dataset comprised deeply sampled blood TCRbeta repertoires from subjects exposed to, actively infected with, or recovered from COVID-19. HLA class I and class II types, where available, came from metadata supplied by the sample provider rather than from assay-based typing. The material from the prospective study consisted of cDNA or gDNA derived from T cells, B-cell-depleted T cells, or PBMCs. The samples were drawn from the first 160 participants of the ongoing ImmuneRACE study and from more than 1,000 subjects provided by 6 global collaborators. The repertoires were released in a freely available public database intended as a resource for research on the immune response to SARS-CoV-2. A de-identified subject ID, COVID-19 status, age in years and sex were almost always included in the sample metadata. Results the study describes overall, beyond this receptor: How much clinical and demographic metadata was included differed by source and by participant, and the metadata was provided uncurated.

The clonotype originates from a woman in her thirties with active or convalescent COVID-19. The V and J segments used are TRBV7-2 and TRBJ1-2, with 7 central nucleotides matching TRBD1. The material sequenced was peripheral blood. CDR3 sequence: CASSLALGRGEGYTF. The DNA sequence is given as TGTGCCAGCAGCTTAGCGCTAGGCAGGGGGGAAGGCTACACCTTC.